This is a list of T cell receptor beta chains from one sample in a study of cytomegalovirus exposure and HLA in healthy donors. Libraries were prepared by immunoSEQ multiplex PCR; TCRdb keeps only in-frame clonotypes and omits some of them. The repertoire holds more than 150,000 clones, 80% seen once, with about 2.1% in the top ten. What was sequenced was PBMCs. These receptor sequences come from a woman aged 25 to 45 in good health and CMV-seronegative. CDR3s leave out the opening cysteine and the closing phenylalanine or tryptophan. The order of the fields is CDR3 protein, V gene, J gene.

CDR3: ASSLGTSRSSYNEQF
V: TRBV27
J: TRBJ2-1

CDR3: ASSPLPEGEDGYT
V: TRBV18
J: TRBJ1-2

CDR3: ASSLRDRGYEQY
V: TRBV25-1
J: TRBJ2-7

CDR3: ASSPGLRSYEQY
V: TRBV18
J: TRBJ2-7

CDR3: ASSGGTSGSSPY
V: TRBV5-1
J: TRBJ2-4

CDR3: ASSQVSVTGVNTEAF
V: TRBV4-3
J: TRBJ1-1

CDR3: ASSIRGGSNTGELF
V: TRBV19
J: TRBJ2-2

CDR3: ASSWGGSSPLH
V: TRBV6-5
J: TRBJ1-6

CDR3: ASSTGTEAF
V: TRBV6-5
J: TRBJ1-1

CDR3: ASSFLLAGGGNEQF
V: TRBV6-6
J: TRBJ2-1

CDR3: ASGGGSYEQY
V: TRBV10-2
J: TRBJ2-7

CDR3: SVEGVEAVDEQF
V: TRBV29-1
J: TRBJ2-1

CDR3: ASSPQGANHGYT
V: TRBV9
J: TRBJ1-2

CDR3: ASSLRRGVNYNEQF
V: TRBV25-1
J: TRBJ2-1

CDR3: ATSALAGGQETQY
V: TRBV6-1
J: TRBJ2-5

CDR3: ASSLYAGQGGYNEQF
V: TRBV7-6
J: TRBJ2-1

CDR3: ASSLDQGSGTQY
V: TRBV7-9
J: TRBJ2-5

CDR3: ASRSTGSSGANVLT
V: TRBV7-8
J: TRBJ2-6

CDR3: AWTTGGWGSNQPQH
V: TRBV30
J: TRBJ1-5

CDR3: ASSIGGLAGAYNEQF
V: TRBV7-9
J: TRBJ2-1

CDR3: ASGLLVSVSQETQY
V: TRBV12-5
J: TRBJ2-5

CDR3: ASSHPVSETQY
V: TRBV11-1
J: TRBJ2-5

CDR3: ASTGGSSYEQY
V: TRBV2
J: TRBJ2-7

CDR3: ASSIGQSSYNEQF
V: TRBV19
J: TRBJ2-1

CDR3: ASSFLAGGYYNEQF
V: TRBV7-9
J: TRBJ2-1

CDR3: ASSWGTGRGNQPQH
V: TRBV5-6
J: TRBJ1-5

CDR3: ASSASGQGYGYT
V: TRBV19
J: TRBJ1-2

CDR3: ASSDGVAGIKETQY
V: TRBV2
J: TRBJ2-5

CDR3: ASSTPTSGVTYEQY
V: TRBV5-1
J: TRBJ2-7

CDR3: ASSSGQASNQPQH
V: TRBV7-8
J: TRBJ1-5

CDR3: ASSLDGTGNTIY
V: TRBV5-1
J: TRBJ1-3

CDR3: AWSVLEAPGY
V: TRBV30
J: TRBJ2-5

CDR3: ASSLELAGGPGSYNEQF
V: TRBV5-6
J: TRBJ2-1

CDR3: ASSPLIQSTGELF
V: TRBV18
J: TRBJ2-2

CDR3: AWRVAGDTNYGYT
V: TRBV30
J: TRBJ1-2

CDR3: ASSQGGPAGEQY
V: TRBV4-3
J: TRBJ2-7

CDR3: ASSPGQGTYNEQF
V: TRBV7-9
J: TRBJ2-1

CDR3: ASSLGGNTGELF
V: TRBV5-1
J: TRBJ2-2

CDR3: ASSGRISNQPQH
V: TRBV2
J: TRBJ1-5

CDR3: ASSLGLGLNYGYT
V: TRBV5-1
J: TRBJ1-2

CDR3: ASSIDRTAQNTEAF
V: TRBV19
J: TRBJ1-1

CDR3: ASSLGGSGSYNEQF
V: TRBV5-1
J: TRBJ2-1

CDR3: ASSFGRSFWGEETQY
V: TRBV5-6
J: TRBJ2-5

CDR3: ASSRRTSGENIQY
V: TRBV4-3
J: TRBJ2-4

CDR3: ASSEFGITEAF
V: TRBV25-1
J: TRBJ1-1

CDR3: ASSFLAFGETQY
V: TRBV6-5
J: TRBJ2-5